Included here is one T cell receptor (beta chain) sequence, with context. The antigen remains undetermined. This sample stems from a study of shared clonotypes between healthy human individuals. The germline V gene encodes CDR1 GTSNPN and CDR2 SVGIG (reference sequence). V lost 2 bases, J lost 5 bases, and 9 bases lay in between. The CDR3 length is 13 residues. Overall study results and limits: Incomplete sequencing of sorted subsets was indicated by rarefaction despite large depth.

Generated by immunoSEQ multiplex PCR, the TCRdb table keeps only in-frame clones and is missing some. Altogether over a million clones are present, nearly 99% being singletons, with the ten largest covering 0.4% to 0.45%. The gene calls are TRBV30 and TRBJ2-2; no reliable D call. This receptor was obtained from a man aged 25-45 years in good health. Sequenced material: naive CD4+ T cells sorted from blood. Indicated subset: CD45RA+ positively selected. The CDR3 sequence: CAWSSLGTGELFF. CDR3 nucleotide sequence: TGTGCCTGGAGTTCCTTGGGGACCGGGGAGCTGTTTTTT. Looking up the rest from reference TRBV30 and TRBJ2-2 gives the full variable domain: SQTIHQWPATLVQPVGSPLSLECTVEGTSNPNLYWYRQAAGRGLQLLFYSVGIGQISSEVPQNLSASRPQDRQFILSSKKLLLSDSGFYLCAWSSLGTGELFFGEGSRLTVL.